This T cell receptor (beta chain) emerged from a study of T-cell memory formation after mild COVID-19. Study conclusions and caveats: The CD4+ clones that contracted clustered mainly within CM and EM, and the CD8+ clones concentrated in EMRA. Clones that contracted from day 15 to 85 had balanced CD4/CD8; later expanders were CD4+ biased.

The germline V and J ends were trimmed by 7 bases and 2 bases, with 12 bases remaining between them. Germline V gene data show CDR1 as SGHRS and CDR2 as YFSETQ. This CDR3 region has 13 residues. This clonotype was counted between two and nine times. Its antigen is unidentified. TCR alpha and TCR beta cDNA libraries carrying sample barcodes and UMIs were produced by 5'RACE using constant-segment primers. MiXCR, applied by TCRdb to the 5' RACE reads, yields one record per CDR3 protein. Among 250,000 to 400,000 distinct CDR3 sequences listed, over 11% were seen once. V and J are TRBV5-1 and TRBJ2-5; possibly TRBD1 or TRBD2 for D (5 bases each). The sample comprised PBMCs or a T cell subset sorted from them (not recorded which). The source of this sequence is a man aged 18 to 30 who had mild COVID-19 (a few samples of this study predate the infection). Cell type and time point are not known. CDR3 nucleotide sequence: TGCGCCAGCCGGCCAGGGAGACAAGAGACCCAGTACTTC. Protein product: CASRPGRQETQYF. Full variable domain (remainder filled in from reference TRBV5-1 and TRBJ2-5): KAGVTQTPRYLIKTRGQQVTLSCSPISGHRSVSWYQQTPGQGLQFLFEYFSETQRNKGNFPGRFSGRQFSNSRSEMNVSTLELGDSALYLCASRPGRQETQYFGPGTRLLVL.